The rows below give T cell receptor beta chains drawn from one sample of a study of shared clonotypes between healthy human individuals. Profiling relied on immunoSEQ multiplex PCR, and the TCRdb table lists in-frame clones only, not all of them. The profile covers about 2.1 million clones, with more than 85% appearing a single time and about 1.5% taken by the ten largest. The sequenced material came from naive CD8+ T cells from PBMCs. These receptors originate from a young man in good health. Some clones in this sample may be carry-over from other donors' samples. Both conserved end residues are part of each CDR3. The D gene is left open where the match is weak. The size entry is marked missing in some rows and otherwise reads once, few, many or a size class.

DNA	CDR3	size	D	J	V
TGCGCCAGCAGCTTGACTAGTCCAATCACAAGCTCCTACAATGAGCAGTTCTTC	CASSLTSPITSSYNEQFF	.	.	TRBJ2-1	TRBV5-1
TGTGCCAGCAGCCCCACCCCAGGGGCGGGCGGGAGGGCCGGGGGCGAGCAGTACTTC	CASSPTPGAGGRAGGEQYF	.	TRBD2	TRBJ2-7	TRBV7-2
TGTGCCAGCAGTGGGAGTTACAGGTACAATGAGCAGTTCTTC	CASSGSYRYNEQFF	once	.	TRBJ2-1	TRBV2
TGTGCCAGCAGTTTAGGAGTAGCGGGAGCGGGGGAGACCCAGTACTTC	CASSLGVAGAGETQYF	.	TRBD2	TRBJ2-5	TRBV28
TGTGCCAGCAGCTTAGCATGGGGACAGGACCTTAACTATGGCTACACCTTC	CASSLAWGQDLNYGYTF	.	TRBD1	TRBJ1-2	TRBV7-9
TGCGCCAGCAGCTGGGCAGTCGGGACCTACGAGCAGTACTTC	CASSWAVGTYEQYF	.	.	TRBJ2-7	TRBV5-1
TGCGCCAGCAGCTCAAACAGGGGGCCCTACGAGCAGTACTTC	CASSSNRGPYEQYF	.	TRBD1	TRBJ2-7	TRBV5-1
TGTGCCAGCAACAGGAGAGCTAACTATGGCTACACCTTC	CASNRRANYGYTF	.	.	TRBJ1-2	TRBV28
TGTGCCAGCAGCCGACCCGGGACGGTGTACGAGCAGTACTTC	CASSRPGTVYEQYF	.	.	TRBJ2-7	TRBV7-8
TGTGCCAGCAGCTTGGCCACGACAGGGGGCTTCTACGAGCAGTACTTC	CASSLATTGGFYEQYF	.	TRBD1	TRBJ2-7	TRBV5-6
TGTGCCAGCAGTTTACCCTTCCTTAGCGGGAGATCCGGGGAGCTGTTTTTT	CASSLPFLSGRSGELFF	.	TRBD2	TRBJ2-2	TRBV27
TGTGCCAGCAGCGAGGAGGTAGCGGGAGTCGGAGAGACCCAGTACTTC	CASSEEVAGVGETQYF	.	TRBD2	TRBJ2-5	TRBV6-6
TGTGCCAGCAGTGGGGGACTAGCGGGACTCTACGAGCAGTACTTC	CASSGGLAGLYEQYF	.	TRBD2	TRBJ2-7	TRBV6-1
TGTGCCAGCAGCTCACTAGCGGGAGGGCTTTTCTACGAGCAGTACTTC	CASSSLAGGLFYEQYF	.	TRBD2	TRBJ2-7	TRBV7-6
TGTGCCAGCAGTTGGGGGACAGGGGTCCCCGGGGAGCTGTTTTTT	CASSWGTGVPGELFF	.	TRBD1	TRBJ2-2	TRBV27
TGTGCCAGCAGTAGGACGGGGCTCCAAGAGACCCAGTACTTC	CASSRTGLQETQYF	.	.	TRBJ2-5	TRBV28
TGTGCCAGTAGTAGCGGGGCTAACACCGGGGAGCTGTTTTTT	CASSSGANTGELFF	.	.	TRBJ2-2	TRBV19
TGTGCCAGCTCACCTGGGGTGAGCTCCTACAATGAGCAGTTCTTC	CASSPGVSSYNEQFF	.	.	TRBJ2-1	TRBV18
TGTGCCAGCAGTTACGGCCAGATCTATGGCTACACCTTC	CASSYGQIYGYTF	.	.	TRBJ1-2	TRBV6-5
TGTGCCAGCAGTGATGCAGACGCTTTCTTT	CASSDADAFF	once	.	TRBJ1-1	TRBV6-1
TGCGCCAGCAGTCAATCGGGCGCAGCAGTAGCCAAAAACATTCAGTACTTC	CASSQSGAAVAKNIQYF	once	.	TRBJ2-4	TRBV23-1
TGTGCCAGCAGTTTATCACGCCCCGTGGGGATGGACTATGGCTACACCTTC	CASSLSRPVGMDYGYTF	.	.	TRBJ1-2	TRBV27
TGTGCCAGCAGCGTAGGGACAGCCGACCAAGAGACCCAGTACTTC	CASSVGTADQETQYF	.	.	TRBJ2-5	TRBV9
TGTGCCATGGGGACTAGTTGGGATGAGCAGTTCTTC	CAMGTSWDEQFF	.	TRBD2	TRBJ2-1	TRBV10-3
TGCAGCGTTGAACGGCGAAACGGAGAGCAGTACTTC	CSVERRNGEQYF	.	.	TRBJ2-7	TRBV29-1
TGTGCCAGCAGCCAGGCGGGGGGCTGGTACGAGCAGTACTTC	CASSQAGGWYEQYF	.	TRBD2	TRBJ2-7	TRBV27
TGTGCCAGCAGCGGGAATCAGGGGCCGTCCTACAATGAGCAGTTCTTC	CASSGNQGPSYNEQFF	once	.	TRBJ2-1	TRBV9
TGCAGCGTTAACTCCCCCGGAAACACCATATATTTT	CSVNSPGNTIYF	once	.	TRBJ1-3	TRBV29-1
TGTGCCAGCAGTCCCGGACGGGCTGAAGCTTTCTTT	CASSPGRAEAFF	.	.	TRBJ1-1	TRBV28
TGTGCCAGCAGCCCTGACTGGGGTTGGGAGCAGTACTTC	CASSPDWGWEQYF	.	.	TRBJ2-7	TRBV7-8
TGTGCCAGCAGCGTAGGAGGGGAAGAGACCCAGTACTTC	CASSVGGEETQYF	.	.	TRBJ2-5	TRBV9
TGTGCCAGCAGCTTAGTTTATCAATTACCAAGGGACTATGGCTACACCTTC	CASSLVYQLPRDYGYTF	.	.	TRBJ1-2	TRBV11-2
TGTGCCAGCAGGGGACTAGCGGGAGGAGATTACAATGAGCAGTTCTTC	CASRGLAGGDYNEQFF	.	TRBD2	TRBJ2-1	TRBV2
TGTGCCAGCAGCGAAACTAGAGCGGGGTACTTCAATGAGCAGTTCTTC	CASSETRAGYFNEQFF	once	TRBD2	TRBJ2-1	TRBV7-9
TGTGCCAGCAGCTTGGTAGCCAGCACAGATACGCAGTATTTT	CASSLVASTDTQYF	.	.	TRBJ2-3	TRBV5-4
TGTGCCAGCAGCTTCGGGGGGCAGGGCACCGGGGAGCTGTTTTTT	CASSFGGQGTGELFF	.	.	TRBJ2-2	TRBV5-8
TGTGCCAGCAGTTCCGGGGGGAGCTACACCTTC	CASSSGGSYTF	once	.	TRBJ1-2	TRBV27
TGCGCCAGCAGCCAAGTGGGACAAGAGACCCAGTACTTC	CASSQVGQETQYF	few	.	TRBJ2-5	TRBV4-1
TGTGCCAGCAGCTCGTGGACAGGGGATGGCTACACCTTC	CASSSWTGDGYTF	.	TRBD1	TRBJ1-2	TRBV11-2
TGTGCCAGCAGTCCAACCCCAGCGGGAGGGTTACGGGAGCAGTTCTTC	CASSPTPAGGLREQFF	.	TRBD2	TRBJ2-1	TRBV27
TGTGCCAGCAGTGCAGGGGTGAGCGAAAAACTGTTTTTT	CASSAGVSEKLFF	.	.	TRBJ1-4	TRBV27
TGTGCCAGCAGCTCGCCCGGGACAGGGTTCCCTGAAGCTTTCTTT	CASSSPGTGFPEAFF	.	TRBD1	TRBJ1-1	TRBV7-9
TGTGCCAGCAGTAAGAGGGGGGCCCGCACAGATACGCAGTATTTT	CASSKRGARTDTQYF	.	.	TRBJ2-3	TRBV11-3
TGCGCCAGCAGCCCCGAAGTCGGGACTGAGCGCAGGGAGCAGTACTTC	CASSPEVGTERREQYF	.	.	TRBJ2-7	TRBV4-1
TGTGCCAGCAGCTTAGATCCTGGACAGGGTCTAATCTCCTACGAGCAGTACTTC	CASSLDPGQGLISYEQYF	.	TRBD1	TRBJ2-7	TRBV11-2
TGTGCCAGCAGACAACGTCAGGGAGGGGAGCAGTTCTTC	CASRQRQGGEQFF	.	TRBD2	TRBJ2-1	TRBV7-9